The rows below give T cell receptor beta chains drawn from one sample of a study of beta chain features in type 1 diabetes. This table comes from immunoSEQ multiplex PCR, and its TCRdb copy is limited to in-frame clones, with some not included. The sample consists of around 250,000 clones, more than 11% of them appearing once. The sample taken for sequencing was naive CD4+ T cells from blood. These TCRs come from a man aged 30 to 45 with type 1 diabetes. CDR3s include the opening cysteine and the closing phenylalanine or tryptophan. A D gene is named only where the DNA matches it firmly. Only part of the rows carry a size: once, few, many, or a class if the clone is expanded.

-	TRBV19	-	TRBJ1-1	CASSIGGQGLNTEAFF	TGTGCCAGTAGTATAGGAGGCCAGGGCCTGAACACTGAAGCTTTCTTT
-	TRBV9	-	TRBJ2-2	CASTVVPGGSGNTGELFF	TGTGCCAGCACCGTAGTTCCGGGTGGTAGCGGAAACACCGGGGAGCTGTTTTTT
-	TRBV6-4	-	TRBJ2-7	CASSDSPGLTTYEQYF	TGTGCCAGCAGTGACTCGCCGGGACTCACAACCTACGAGCAGTACTTC
few	TRBV29-1	-	TRBJ2-7	CSVENNRAGYEQYF	TGCAGCGTTGAAAACAACCGGGCAGGGTACGAGCAGTACTTC
-	TRBV5-6	TRBD1	TRBJ2-2	CASSLRDRGTGELFF	TGTGCCAGCAGCCTCCGGGACAGGGGGACCGGGGAGCTGTTTTTT
-	TRBV6-5	-	TRBJ2-7	CASRQGRSYEQYF	TGTGCCAGCAGACAGGGCCGATCCTACGAGCAGTACTTC
-	TRBV29-1	-	TRBJ2-6	CSVETVGANVLTF	TGCAGCGTTGAAACGGTAGGGGCCAACGTCCTGACTTTC
few	TRBV19	-	TRBJ2-7	CASSIEGSEQYF	TGTGCCAGTAGTATAGAGGGCAGCGAGCAGTACTTC
few	TRBV9	TRBD1	TRBJ1-2	CASSKGQGLAYGYTF	TGTGCCAGCAGCAAGGGACAGGGGCTCGCATATGGCTACACCTTC
few	TRBV6-5	-	TRBJ1-5	CASSSAGEQPQHF	TGTGCCAGCAGTTCCGCGGGGGAGCAGCCCCAGCATTTT
few	TRBV9	TRBD1	TRBJ2-3	CASSVQGAGSTDTQYF	TGTGCCAGCAGCGTACAGGGGGCGGGAAGCACAGATACGCAGTATTTT
-	TRBV5-1	TRBD2	TRBJ2-3	CASSFLAGAVDTQYF	TGCGCCAGCAGCTTCCTTGCGGGAGCGGTAGATACGCAGTATTTT
-	TRBV6-6	-	TRBJ2-7	CASSPPGGRGEQYF	TGTGCCAGCAGCCCCCCAGGGGGGCGTGGCGAGCAGTACTTC
few	TRBV5-6	TRBD1	TRBJ1-5	CASSFGQVNQPQHF	TGTGCCAGCAGTTTCGGACAGGTAAATCAGCCCCAGCATTTT
-	TRBV12-5	-	TRBJ2-1	CASGLLTGRNEQFF	TGTGCTAGTGGTCTCCTGACAGGGAGGAATGAGCAGTTCTTC
few	TRBV29-1	-	TRBJ1-3	CSVTDKAGNTIYF	TGCAGCGTGACAGACAAAGCTGGAAACACCATATATTTT
many	TRBV23-1	TRBD1	TRBJ2-6	CARRGGTGGSGANVLTF	TGCGCCAGGAGGGGCGGGACAGGGGGCTCTGGGGCCAACGTCCTGACTTTC
few	TRBV13	-	TRBJ2-2	CASRFLARDRGELFF	TGTGCCAGTCGTTTCCTCGCCAGGGATCGCGGGGAGCTGTTTTTT
-	TRBV7-2	TRBD1	TRBJ2-1	CASSRLRDRGSWDNEQFF	TGTGCCAGCAGCAGACTTCGGGACAGGGGCAGTTGGGACAATGAGCAGTTCTTC
few	TRBV2	TRBD2	TRBJ2-1	CASSAGGLAGRSSYNEQFF	TGTGCCAGCAGTGCCGGAGGACTAGCGGGGCGATCGTCCTACAATGAGCAGTTCTTC
-	TRBV7-9	TRBD1	TRBJ1-1	CASSPRQGPGAFF	TGTGCCAGCAGCCCCCGACAGGGTCCGGGAGCTTTCTTT
few	TRBV30	-	TRBJ2-7	CAWSGGLDGEQYF	TGTGCCTGGAGTGGCGGCCTAGATGGGGAGCAGTACTTC
-	TRBV29-1	-	TRBJ1-2	CSVDSQLANYGYTF	TGCAGCGTTGATTCTCAATTAGCTAACTATGGCTACACCTTC